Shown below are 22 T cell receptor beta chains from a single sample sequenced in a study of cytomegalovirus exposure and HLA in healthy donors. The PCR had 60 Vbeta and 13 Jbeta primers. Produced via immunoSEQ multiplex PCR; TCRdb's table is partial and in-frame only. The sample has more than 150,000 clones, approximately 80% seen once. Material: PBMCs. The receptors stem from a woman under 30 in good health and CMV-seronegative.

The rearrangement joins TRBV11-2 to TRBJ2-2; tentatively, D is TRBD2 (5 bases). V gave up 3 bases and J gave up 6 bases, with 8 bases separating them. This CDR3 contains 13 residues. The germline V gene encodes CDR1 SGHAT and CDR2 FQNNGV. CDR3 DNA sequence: TGTGCCAGCAGCTTTCGGGGAGCCGGGGAGCTGTTTTTT. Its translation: CASSFRGAGELFF.

The CDR3 DNA reads as TGTGCCAGCAGCTTATACAGGACCACCGGGGAGCTGTTTTTT. The encoded protein is CASSLYRTTGELFF. This chain joins TRBV11-2 and TRBJ2-2; tentatively, D is TRBD1 (5 bases). Trimming took off 2 bases at V and 4 bases at J, with 8 bases between the two ends. The CDR3 loop spans 14 amino acids. The germline gives CDR1 SGHAT, CDR2 FQNNGV.

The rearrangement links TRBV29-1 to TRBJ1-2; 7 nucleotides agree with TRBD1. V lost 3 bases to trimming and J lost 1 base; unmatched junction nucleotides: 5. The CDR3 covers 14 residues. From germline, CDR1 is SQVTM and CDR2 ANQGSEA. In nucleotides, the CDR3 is TGCAGCGTTGATAGGCAGGGGGTTAACTATGGCTACACCTTC. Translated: CSVDRQGVNYGYTF.

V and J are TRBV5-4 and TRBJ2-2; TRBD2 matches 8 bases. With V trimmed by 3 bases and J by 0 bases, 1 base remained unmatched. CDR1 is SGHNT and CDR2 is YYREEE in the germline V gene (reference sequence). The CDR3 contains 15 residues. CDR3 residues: CASSSGGANTGELFF. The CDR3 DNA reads TGTGCCAGCAGCTCCGGGGGGGCGAACACCGGGGAGCTGTTTTTT.

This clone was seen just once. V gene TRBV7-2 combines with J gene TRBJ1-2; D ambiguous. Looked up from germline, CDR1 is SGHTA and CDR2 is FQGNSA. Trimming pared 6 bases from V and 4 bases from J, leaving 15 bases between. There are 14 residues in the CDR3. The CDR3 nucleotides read TGTGCCAGCAGACCGAGGGATAAGGGCTATGGCTACACCTTC. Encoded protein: CASRPRDKGYGYTF.

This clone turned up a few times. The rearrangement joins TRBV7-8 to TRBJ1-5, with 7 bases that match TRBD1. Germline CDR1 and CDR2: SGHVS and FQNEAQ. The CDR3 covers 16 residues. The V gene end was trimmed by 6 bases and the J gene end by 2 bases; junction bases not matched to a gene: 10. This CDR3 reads CASSLDRSSRNQPQHF. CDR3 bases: TGTGCCAGCAGTTTGGACAGGAGCTCTCGCAATCAGCCCCAGCATTTT. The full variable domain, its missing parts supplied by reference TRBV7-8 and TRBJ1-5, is GAGVSQSPRYKVAKRGQDVALRCDPISGHVSLFWYQQALGQGPEFLTYFQNEAQLDKSGLPSDRFFAERPEGSVSTLKIQRTQQEDSAVYLCASSLDRSSRNQPQHFGDGTRLSIL.

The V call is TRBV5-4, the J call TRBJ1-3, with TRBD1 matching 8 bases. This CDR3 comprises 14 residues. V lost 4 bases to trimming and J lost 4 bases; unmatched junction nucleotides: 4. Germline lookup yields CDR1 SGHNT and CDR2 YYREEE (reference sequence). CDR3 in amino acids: CASSLDRVGNTIYF. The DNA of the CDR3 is TGTGCCAGCAGCCTGGACAGGGTCGGAAACACCATATATTTT.

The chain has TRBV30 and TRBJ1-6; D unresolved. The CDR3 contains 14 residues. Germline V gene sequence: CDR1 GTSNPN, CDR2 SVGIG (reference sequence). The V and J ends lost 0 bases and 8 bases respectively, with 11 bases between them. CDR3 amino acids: CAWSVAQIYSPLHF. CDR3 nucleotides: TGTGCCTGGAGTGTAGCCCAAATCTATTCACCCCTCCACTTT.

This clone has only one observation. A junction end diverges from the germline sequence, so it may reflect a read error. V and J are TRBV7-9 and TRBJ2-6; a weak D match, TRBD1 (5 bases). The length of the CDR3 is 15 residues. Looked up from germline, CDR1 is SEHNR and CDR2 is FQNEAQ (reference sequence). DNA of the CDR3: TGTGCCAGCAGCTTAGGAGACTCTGGGGCCAACGGCCTGACTTTC. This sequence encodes CASSLGDSGANGLTF.

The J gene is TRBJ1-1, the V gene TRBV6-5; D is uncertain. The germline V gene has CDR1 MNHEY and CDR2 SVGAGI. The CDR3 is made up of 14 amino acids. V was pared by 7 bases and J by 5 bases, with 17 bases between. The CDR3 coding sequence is TGTGCCAGCACGAAACCGGAGGTTTGGACTGAAGCTTTCTTT. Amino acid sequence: CASTKPEVWTEAFF.

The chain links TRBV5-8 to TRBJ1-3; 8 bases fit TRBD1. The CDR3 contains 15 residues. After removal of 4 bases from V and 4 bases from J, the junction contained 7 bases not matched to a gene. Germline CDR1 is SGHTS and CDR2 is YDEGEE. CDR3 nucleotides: TGTGCCAGCAGCCCGTGGACAGGGCTGGGAAACACCATATATTTT. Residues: CASSPWTGLGNTIYF. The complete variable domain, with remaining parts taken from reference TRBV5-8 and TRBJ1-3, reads EAGVTQSPTHLIKTRGQQATLRCSPISGHTSVYWYQQALGLGLQFLLWYDEGEERNRGNFPPRFSGRQFPNYSSELNVNALELEDSALYLCASSPWTGLGNTIYFGEGSWLTVV.

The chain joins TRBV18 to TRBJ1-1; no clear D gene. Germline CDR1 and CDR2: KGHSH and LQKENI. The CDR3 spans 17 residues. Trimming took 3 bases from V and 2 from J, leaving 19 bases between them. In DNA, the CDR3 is TGTGCCAGCTCACCCGAGGCCCTGGTCCGCTTTAACACTGAAGCTTTCTTT. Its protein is CASSPEALVRFNTEAFF.

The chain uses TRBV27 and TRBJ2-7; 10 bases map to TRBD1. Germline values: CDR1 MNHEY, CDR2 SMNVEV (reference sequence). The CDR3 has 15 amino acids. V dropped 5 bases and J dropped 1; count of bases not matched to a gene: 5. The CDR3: CASSLGQGLSYEQYF. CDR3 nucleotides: TGTGCCAGCAGTCTGGGACAGGGGCTGTCCTACGAGCAGTACTTC.

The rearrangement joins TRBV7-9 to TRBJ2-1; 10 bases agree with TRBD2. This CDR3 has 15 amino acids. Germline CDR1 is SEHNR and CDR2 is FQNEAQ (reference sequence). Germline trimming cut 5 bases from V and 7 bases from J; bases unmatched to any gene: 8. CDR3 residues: CASSRTSGARNEQFF. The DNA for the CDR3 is TGTGCCAGCAGCCGAACTAGCGGGGCGAGGAATGAGCAGTTCTTC.

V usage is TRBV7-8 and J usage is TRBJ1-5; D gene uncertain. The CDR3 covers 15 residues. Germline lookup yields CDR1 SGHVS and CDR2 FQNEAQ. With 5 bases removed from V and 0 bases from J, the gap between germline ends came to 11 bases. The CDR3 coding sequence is TGTGCCAGCAGCCGCGGGTTTTTTAGCAATCAGCCCCAGCATTTT. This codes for CASSRGFFSNQPQHF.

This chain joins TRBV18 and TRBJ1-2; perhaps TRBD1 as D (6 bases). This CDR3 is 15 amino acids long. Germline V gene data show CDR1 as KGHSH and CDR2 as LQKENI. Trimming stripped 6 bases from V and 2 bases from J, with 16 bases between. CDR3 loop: CASSYREGINYGYTF. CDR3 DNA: TGTGCCAGCTCGTACAGGGAGGGAATCAACTATGGCTACACCTTC. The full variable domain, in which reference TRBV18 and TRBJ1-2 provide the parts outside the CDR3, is NAGVMQNPRHLVRRRGQEARLRCSPMKGHSHVYWYRQLPEEGLKFMVYLQKENIIDESGMPKERFSAEFPKEGPSILRIQQVVRGDSAAYFCASSYREGINYGYTFGSGTRLTVV.

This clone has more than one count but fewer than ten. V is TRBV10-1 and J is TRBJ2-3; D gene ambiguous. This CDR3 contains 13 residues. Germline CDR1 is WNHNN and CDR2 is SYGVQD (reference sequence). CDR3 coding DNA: TGCGCAGCAAAAAAGTCGCCGGCAGATACGCAGTATTTT. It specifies CAAKKSPADTQYF.

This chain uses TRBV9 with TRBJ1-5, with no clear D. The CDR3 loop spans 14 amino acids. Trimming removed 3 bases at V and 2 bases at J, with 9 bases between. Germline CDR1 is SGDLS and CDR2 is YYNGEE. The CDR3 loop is CASSAGMGNQPQHF. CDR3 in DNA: TGTGCCAGCAGCGCCGGGATGGGCAATCAGCCCCAGCATTTT.

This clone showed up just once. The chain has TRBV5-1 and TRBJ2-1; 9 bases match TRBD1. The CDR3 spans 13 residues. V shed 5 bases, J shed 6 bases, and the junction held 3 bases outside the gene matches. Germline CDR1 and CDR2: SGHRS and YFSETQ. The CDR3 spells CASRGTGRNEQFF. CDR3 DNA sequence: TGCGCCAGCAGGGGGACAGGGCGCAATGAGCAGTTCTTC.

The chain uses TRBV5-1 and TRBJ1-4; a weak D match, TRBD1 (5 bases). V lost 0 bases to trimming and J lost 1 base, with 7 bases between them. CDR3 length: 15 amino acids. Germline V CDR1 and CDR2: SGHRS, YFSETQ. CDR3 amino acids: CASSLGGETNEKLFF. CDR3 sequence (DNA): TGCGCCAGCAGCTTGGGGGGGGAAACTAATGAAAAACTGTTTTTT.

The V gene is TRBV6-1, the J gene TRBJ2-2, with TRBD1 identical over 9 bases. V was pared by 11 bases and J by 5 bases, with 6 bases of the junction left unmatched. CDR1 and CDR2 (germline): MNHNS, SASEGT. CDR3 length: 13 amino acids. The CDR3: CAVQGAETGELFF. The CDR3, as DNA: TGTGCCGTACAGGGGGCCGAAACCGGGGAGCTGTTTTTT.

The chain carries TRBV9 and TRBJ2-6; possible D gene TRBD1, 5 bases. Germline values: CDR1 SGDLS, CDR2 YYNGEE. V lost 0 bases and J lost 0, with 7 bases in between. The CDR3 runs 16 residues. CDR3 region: CASSVVGPSGANVLTF. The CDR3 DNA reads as TGTGCCAGCAGCGTAGTGGGGCCCTCTGGGGCCAACGTCCTGACTTTC.